The 25 T cell receptor beta chains given below trace back to one sample, sequenced in a study of control samples from healthy donors and cancer patients. Using immunoSEQ multiplex PCR, the repertoire was profiled, and TCRdb retains in-frame clones only, with some absent. Altogether approximately 45,000 clones are present, more than 85% being singletons, with the ten largest covering 22%. Sample: PBMCs. The receptors come from a woman between 40 and 55 years old with head and neck cancer.

This clone was counted once. The rearrangement joins TRBV5-1 to TRBJ2-1, with D possibly TRBD2 on 5 matching bases. The CDR3 is 15 residues long. Trimming stripped 3 bases from V and 9 bases from J, with 19 bases between. CDR1 and CDR2 (germline): SGHRS, YFSETQ. The CDR3 reads CASSSGPRGPLEQFF. The CDR3 nucleotides are TGCGCCAGCAGCTCCGGACCCCGAGGGCCTCTTGAGCAGTTCTTC.

The chain is built from TRBV6-5 and TRBJ1-1; D call uncertain. CDR3 length equals 15 residues. Trimming removed 0 bases at V and 4 bases at J, with 12 bases between. Germline V gene lookup returns CDR1 MNHEY and CDR2 SVGAGI. This CDR3 reads CASSYSRESGTEAFF. CDR3 bases: TGTGCCAGCAGTTACTCGCGGGAAAGCGGCACTGAAGCTTTCTTT.

The chain has TRBV5-6 and TRBJ2-7; D gene unclear. The germline gives CDR1 SGHDT, CDR2 YYEEEE. Deletions cut 0 bases from V and 6 bases from J, with 13 bases between. The CDR3 is 14 amino acids. CDR3 residues: CASSLVTGWSEQYF. The CDR3 nucleotides are TGTGCCAGCAGCTTGGTGACCGGGTGGAGCGAGCAGTACTTC.

The rearrangement links TRBV18 to TRBJ2-1; either TRBD1 or TRBD2 may fit D (6 bases each). Trimming took off 3 bases at V and 9 bases at J, with 18 bases between the two ends. CDR1 KGHSH and CDR2 LQKENI come from the germline V gene. The CDR3 is 15 amino acids. The CDR3: CASSPTEGGIGEQFF. The CDR3 nucleotides read TGTGCCAGCTCACCTACGGAGGGGGGTATCGGTGAGCAGTTCTTC.

This clone is deemed medium-sized. This chain joins TRBV6-4 and TRBJ2-2; D call uncertain. Between the trimmed V and J ends, which lost 4 bases and 2 bases, there was a span of 5 bases. CDR1 is MRHNA and CDR2 is SNTAGT in the germline V gene. CDR3 length: 13 amino acids. CDR3 region: CASSGQNTGELFF. The CDR3 DNA is TGTGCCAGCAGTGGACAAAACACCGGGGAGCTGTTTTTT.

The DNA for the CDR3 is TGTGCCAGCAGTTTGCAGGTCAGCAATCAGCCCCAGCATTTT. Encoded protein: CASSLQVSNQPQHF. The chain recombines TRBV27 with TRBJ1-5; D is uncertain. Germline loops: CDR1 MNHEY, CDR2 SMNVEV (reference sequence). The length of the CDR3 is 14 residues. V lost 3 bases and J lost 1, with 7 bases in between.

This chain uses TRBV7-2 with TRBJ2-5, with 8 bases that match TRBD2. The CDR3 extends over 16 amino acids. The V gene's germline CDR1 is SGHTA and CDR2 FQGNSA. After removal of 5 bases from V and 0 bases from J, the junction contained 8 bases not matched to a gene. Written as DNA, the CDR3 is TGTGCCAGCAGCCTAACTAGCGGAGGGTACCAAGAGACCCAGTACTTC. Translation: CASSLTSGGYQETQYF.

This rearrangement joins TRBV6-6 to TRBJ2-3, with 8 bases matching TRBD1. Trimming cost V 10 bases and J 1 base; bases outside gene matches: 4. The CDR3 covers 13 residues. Germline assignment: CDR1 MNHNY and CDR2 SVGAGI (reference sequence). The CDR3 is CATSDRGTDTQYF. DNA of the CDR3: TGTGCCACATCGGACAGGGGCACAGATACGCAGTATTTT.

This clone showed up just once. V and J are TRBV9 and TRBJ1-3; D is undetermined. Germline V gives CDR1 SGDLS, CDR2 YYNGEE. CDR3 size: 12 residues. Trimming shortened V by 0 bases and J by 3 bases, and 1 base separated the two germline ends. The CDR3 nucleotides are TGTGCCAGCAGCGTAGATGGAAACACCATATATTTT. This translates into CASSVDGNTIYF.

The V gene is TRBV7-6, the J gene TRBJ1-1; 7 bases are a match to TRBD1. Germline CDR1 SGHVS, CDR2 FNYEAQ. The CDR3 contains 13 residues. The V and J ends lost 5 bases and 1 base, in that order; junction bases with no gene match: 1. The CDR3, as DNA: TGTGCCAGCAGCAGGGACAGGAACACTGAAGCTTTCTTT. As protein: CASSRDRNTEAFF.

This clone was picked up a small number of times. The V and J genes are TRBV2 and TRBJ2-7, with D possibly called TRBD1 or TRBD2 (5 bases each). The CDR3 length is 13 residues. In germline, CDR1 is SNHLY, CDR2 FYNNEI. The ends were cut back, 6 bases at V and 6 bases at J, with 15 bases in the middle. CDR3 loop: CASSGDRGGEQYF. The CDR3 DNA sequence: TGTGCCAGCAGCGGCGACAGAGGAGGCGAGCAGTACTTC.

The V and J genes are TRBV5-1 and TRBJ2-2, with D maybe TRBD2 (6 bases). The germline CDR1 and CDR2 sequences are SGHRS and YFSETQ. There are 14 residues in the CDR3. Trimming pared 5 bases from V and 2 bases from J, leaving 10 bases between. The CDR3 sequence: CASSRGINTGELFF. The CDR3 DNA reads as TGCGCCAGCAGTCGGGGGATAAACACCGGGGAGCTGTTTTTT. Supplemented by reference TRBV5-1 and TRBJ2-2, the full variable domain reads KAGVTQTPRYLIKTRGQQVTLSCSPISGHRSVSWYQQTPGQGLQFLFEYFSETQRNKGNFPGRFSGRQFSNSRSEMNVSTLELGDSALYLCASSRGINTGELFFGEGSRLTVL.

The V and J genes are TRBV19 and TRBJ1-5; D gene unclear. V lost 3 bases to trimming and J lost 6 bases, with 9 bases between them. Germline V lookup: CDR1 LNHDA, CDR2 SQIVND (reference sequence). The CDR3 loop spans 13 amino acids. The CDR3 sequence: CASSIGRGQPQHF. In DNA, the CDR3 is TGTGCCAGTAGTATTGGTCGGGGTCAGCCCCAGCATTTT.

V is TRBV7-9 and J is TRBJ2-7, with D perhaps TRBD2 (5 bases). Germline V gene data show CDR1 as SEHNR and CDR2 as FQNEAQ (reference sequence). Trimming stripped 5 bases from V and 3 bases from J, with 17 bases between. The CDR3 is made up of 15 amino acids. CDR3 in DNA: TGTGCCAGCAGCACAACCATGGGGAGTGACTACGAGCAGTACTTC. Translation gives CASSTTMGSDYEQYF.

This chain connects TRBV23-1 to TRBJ2-7; 9 bases fit TRBD1. TRBV23-1 is assigned to the ORF class and has an uncertain function. This CDR3 is built from 15 residues. J gave up 1 base and V 4 bases, and 5 bases lay outside the gene matches. The CDR3 here is CASSLGQGISYEQYF. The CDR3 DNA reads TGCGCCAGCAGTCTTGGACAGGGGATTTCCTACGAGCAGTACTTC.

The gene calls are TRBV5-1 and TRBJ2-7, with TRBD1 matching 7 bases. The CDR3 covers 14 residues. V shed 4 bases and J 0 bases; nucleotides not matched to a gene: 4. Germline assignment: CDR1 SGHRS and CDR2 YFSETQ. The CDR3: CASSRGTDSYEQYF. The CDR3 bases are TGCGCCAGCAGCCGAGGGACAGACTCCTACGAGCAGTACTTC.

The chain carries TRBV3-1 (or the pseudogene TRBV3-2) and TRBJ1-2; D remains ambiguous. This CDR3 is built from 14 residues. The V gene's germline CDR1 is LGHDT and CDR2 YNNKEL (reference sequence). Trimming removed 1 base at V and 8 bases at J, with 14 bases between. The CDR3 spells CASSQGDGFVGYTF. DNA of the CDR3: TGTGCCAGCAGCCAAGGAGACGGCTTTGTAGGCTACACCTTC.

Written as DNA, the CDR3 is TGTGCCAGCTCACGACAGGGGTTTCGCTACAATGAGCAGTTCTTC. The encoded protein is CASSRQGFRYNEQFF. The gene calls are TRBV18 and TRBJ2-1; TRBD1 matches at 8 bases. The CDR3 length is 15 residues. Germline-derived CDR1 and CDR2 are KGHSH and LQKENI. The V segment lost 4 bases and the J segment 3 bases; nucleotides outside the gene matches: 5.

This chain links TRBV19 with TRBJ2-2; D is unresolved. This CDR3 spans 13 amino acids. V lost 5 bases to trimming and J lost 7 bases, with 11 bases between them. Germline assignment: CDR1 LNHDA and CDR2 SQIVND (reference sequence). The CDR3 sequence: CASSPPLGGELFF. DNA of the CDR3: TGTGCCAGTAGTCCCCCCCTCGGCGGGGAGCTGTTTTTT.

The gene calls are TRBV7-9 and TRBJ2-1, with 14 nucleotides matching TRBD2. Germline trimming cut 4 bases from V and 2 bases from J; bases unmatched to any gene: 10. The V gene's germline CDR1 is SEHNR and CDR2 FQNEAQ (reference sequence). The CDR3 covers 19 residues. CDR3 sequence reads: CASSSMPGLAGVPYNEQFF. For the CDR3, the DNA is TGTGCCAGCAGCTCGATGCCGGGACTAGCGGGAGTTCCCTACAATGAGCAGTTCTTC. The full variable domain, completed using reference TRBV7-9 and TRBJ2-1, is DTGVSQNPRHKITKRGQNVTFRCDPISEHNRLYWYRQTLGQGPEFLTYFQNEAQLEKSRLLSDRFSAERPKGSFSTLEIQRTEQGDSAMYLCASSSMPGLAGVPYNEQFFGPGTRLTVL.

The rearrangement joins TRBV4-1 to TRBJ1-1; D might be TRBD1 (5 bases). This CDR3 spans 15 amino acids. Germline-derived CDR1 and CDR2 are MGHRA and YSYEKL. V was trimmed by 11 bases and J by 5 bases, leaving 24 bases between them. CDR3 residues: CAPSPHGGGYTEAFF. As DNA, the CDR3 is TGCGCCCCCAGCCCCCATGGGGGGGGGTATACTGAAGCTTTCTTT.

This clone was seen just once. This chain joins TRBV19 and TRBJ2-3; D may be TRBD1 (5 bases). CDR1 LNHDA and CDR2 SQIVND come from the germline V gene (reference sequence). V was trimmed by 3 bases and J by 2 bases, leaving 9 bases between them. There are 14 residues in the CDR3. This CDR3 reads CASSIRTSTDTQYF. The CDR3 DNA is TGTGCCAGTAGTATCAGGACATCCACAGATACGCAGTATTTT.

The chain has TRBV3-1 (or the pseudogene TRBV3-2) and TRBJ1-2, with a possible D match to TRBD1 (6 bases). Trimming took off 4 bases at V and 3 bases at J, with 21 bases between the two ends. The CDR3 runs to 17 residues. In germline, CDR1 is LGHDT, CDR2 YNNKEL (reference sequence). CDR3 nucleotides: TGTGCCAGCAGCCTCTATCTATTAGAGACAGGATACTATGGCTACACCTTC. Translated, it gives CASSLYLLETGYYGYTF.

The genes are TRBV3-1 (or the pseudogene TRBV3-2) and TRBJ1-2; TRBD1 aligns across 7 bases. The CDR3 is made up of 15 amino acids. The trim removed 4 bases at V and 9 bases at J, leaving 14 bases unmatched. Germline V lookup: CDR1 LGHDT, CDR2 YNNKEL (reference sequence). In nucleotides, the CDR3 is TGTGCCAGCAGCCGGAGGGGGCCCGGAGGAATAAGCTACACCTTC. It specifies CASSRRGPGGISYTF.

The rearrangement uses TRBV7-6 and TRBJ1-1; D call uncertain. This CDR3 has 14 residues. V was clipped by 5 bases and J by 0 bases, with 10 bases between them. Looked up from germline, CDR1 is SGHVS and CDR2 is FNYEAQ. The CDR3 region has the DNA TGTGCCAGCAGCGATACGGACTTGAACACTGAAGCTTTCTTT. It yields the protein CASSDTDLNTEAFF.